This TCR beta chain was sequenced for a study of blood T cell repertoires in COVID-19. Study summary: COVID-19 samples, acute and convalescent, were from the United States, Italy and Spain. Sources were T cells, B-cell-depleted T cells, or PBMCs; the material itself was cDNA or gDNA.

The method was immunoSEQ multiplex PCR; TCRdb's version includes in-frame clones alone and lacks a portion of them. This table holds 250,000 or so clones, roughly 91% found once. Enrolled through a virtual design, the participants were between roughly 18 and 89 years of age and came from 24 US areas. Which cohort a participant joined came from the clinical history participants gave. Sequencing used PBMCs or T cells enriched from blood (not recorded which). The TCR comes from a man aged 35 to 55 who had recovered from COVID-19.

CDR3 nucleotide sequence: TGCGCCACCTACGGAGAGGGGCGGGGTGAGCAGTTCTTC. The encoded protein is CATYGEGRGEQFF. The rearrangement links TRBV5-1 to TRBJ2-1; D might be TRBD2 (6 bases). Trimming took 9 bases from V and 9 from J, leaving 19 bases between them. This CDR3 region has 13 residues. The germline V gene has CDR1 SGHRS and CDR2 YFSETQ.